This TCR beta chain was identified in a study of shared clonotypes between healthy human individuals. Whole-study results and caveats: The authors sampled blood alone, and tissue repertoires likely differ. Compared with memory subsets, naive subsets generally had larger estimated richness. Relative to clonotypes present in all four donors, those not shared had lower generation probabilities. Large sequencing depth failed to make sorted-subset sequencing complete, rarefaction showed.

Germline V gene data show CDR1 as MNHEY and CDR2 as SMNVEV (reference sequence). This CDR3 has 11 amino acids. Trimming took 5 bases from V and 5 from J, leaving 6 bases between them. As to this clone: Its matching antigen is unknown.

Only in-frame clones appear in the TCRdb table, and some are missing; sequencing was by immunoSEQ multiplex PCR. The sample consists of about 2.4 million clones, over 85% of them appearing once. The rearrangement links TRBV27 to TRBJ2-5; D not certain. This TCR was sampled from a man between 18 and 29 years old in good health. Some clones in this sample may be carry-over from other donors' samples. The sample was naive CD4+ T cells from PBMCs. The subset was: CD45RA+ positively selected. For the CDR3, the DNA is TGTGCCAGCAGTGATAGGGAGACCCAGTACTTC. It yields the protein CASSDRETQYF.